This TCR beta chain was documented in a study of blood T cell repertoires in COVID-19. Study in general: The study drew acute and convalescent COVID-19 samples from the United States, Italy and Spain.

Across 24 US areas, participants ranged in age from roughly 18 to 95 years. This clone has more than one count but fewer than ten. CDR3 length equals 14 residues. V dropped 1 base and J dropped 4 bases, with 10 bases sitting between them. Germline CDR1 reads SNHLY; CDR2 reads FYNNEI. Clones were sequenced by immunoSEQ multiplex PCR, and TCRdb holds only the in-frame ones, with some missing. The sample holds 200,000 to 300,000 clones; approximately 90% are singletons and the top ten take about 2.3%. This receptor was taken from a woman in her forties with acute COVID-19. The gene calls are TRBV2 and TRBJ1-2; D call uncertain. Sequences were obtained from PBMCs or T cells enriched from blood (not recorded which). Written as DNA, the CDR3 is TGTGCCAGCAGTGAAGTGAGGGATGGCTATGGCTACACCTTC. Encoded protein: CASSEVRDGYGYTF.